This TCR beta chain appears in the sequencing data of a study of shared clonotypes between healthy human individuals. The wider study: Serving as donors were two women and a few men, whose ages spanned 18 to 49.

Each subset's genomic DNA was shared equally among a number of immunoSEQ plates. Produced via immunoSEQ multiplex PCR; TCRdb's table is partial and in-frame only. The table lists about a million clones, around four fifths of them singletons. In germline, CDR1 is SEHNR, CDR2 FQNEAQ (reference sequence). There are 12 residues in the CDR3. Germline trimming cut 5 bases from V and 9 bases from J; bases unmatched to any gene: 5. Findings of the study overall: It was expected that sequencing depth would affect clonotype sharing among donors.

Worth noting for this clone: Its target is unknown.

The TCR comes from a man aged 18 to 29 in good health. Sequencing was done on a sample of memory CD4+ T cells sorted from blood. Documented subset: CD45RA-negative fraction. The genes are TRBV7-9 and TRBJ2-7; 9 bases map to TRBD1. In nucleotides, the CDR3 is TGTGCCAGCAGCCGGGACAGGGAGGTGCAGTACTTC. It translates to CASSRDREVQYF.